This T cell receptor (beta chain) was identified during a study of T cells in Graves' hyperthyroidism and ophthalmopathy (dated by TCRdb to the late 2010s). Regarding the complete study: Peripheral blood samples were taken at the time of initial diagnosis, prior to any treatment. The approximately 90 discovery patients were randomly split 7:3 into training and test sets. The paper reports TCR Vbeta CDR3 sequencing of fewer than 150 peripheral blood samples: fewer than 50 ophthalmopathy, fewer than 80 hyperthyroidism and around 17 progressor patients. To identify TCR V-J signatures that set the groups apart, the researchers used a discovery cohort of 90 to 100 patients, made up of under 50 with Graves' ophthalmopathy and about 60 with stable Graves' hyperthyroidism. After blood sampling, hyperthyroidism patients were treated with methimazole at a starting dose of 30 mg daily, and ophthalmopathy patients were treated with high-dose intravenous methylprednisolone. Whether ophthalmopathy could be predicted prospectively was tested in an independent validation cohort made up of approximately 19 hyperthyroidism patients plus 17 patients who later progressed to ophthalmopathy. Thyroid tissue and blood T-cell repertoires from six Graves' hyperthyroidism patients were also compared in the study. Summary of the overall study and its limitations: During validation, the model predicted progression to ophthalmopathy a median of around 7 months ahead of onset, with roughly 65% sensitivity and roughly 75% specificity. No statistical method was used to fix the sample size in advance, and group allocation was not hidden from the investigators. Most expanded thyroid clonotypes (frequency above 0.001) were also detected in blood, suggesting blood repertoires may reflect thyroid immune responses. Ophthalmopathy was separated from stable hyperthyroidism by a 13 V-J signature model, with 85% to 90% sensitivity and roughly 84% specificity obtained in cross-validation and 80%/75% obtained in testing.

The junction shows trimming of 5 bases on V and 7 bases on J, and the gene matches do not reach 3 bases of it. The germline V gene (reference sequence) gives CDR1 as SEHNR and CDR2 as FQNEAQ. The CDR3 starts with the cysteine, ends with the phenylalanine, and has 14 residues. Left in the record is the CDR3 DNA by itself, 42 bases read in frame from the first base. This clonotype was recorded many times. Its antigen specificity is not known. There are no base qualities to consult, and no much larger clone falls within one base. Moderately to severely active disease, a Clinical Activity Score of at least 3, a NOSPECS grade of at least 4, and a duration under 3 months were present in ophthalmopathy patients. The study excluded patients with uncontrolled infections, other autoimmune diseases, pregnancy or lactation. Diagnoses relied on clinical symptoms, serum thyroxine and TRAb, thyroid ultrasound and orbital computed tomography. PBMCs were isolated from about 9 ml of fresh peripheral blood by Ficoll-Paque density gradient centrifugation. Trizol reagent was used to extract total RNA, and RNA quality was then checked on an Agilent 2100 Bioanalyzer.

TCR beta CDR3 regions were amplified from RNA transcripts. The first round of RT-PCR for the TCR CDR3 was performed with the HTBI primer set and the Qiagen OneStep RT-PCR kit. Libraries were constructed in a second round of multiplex PCR, after which size selection and purification were performed. Libraries were sequenced paired-end with 100 bp reads on an Illumina HiSeq2000. In the source study's methods: SOAPnuke was used to process the raw data, with reads discarded if the reads contained adapters or uncalled bases, had a mean Phred below 15, or lacked an exact constant-primer or identifier match. High-quality paired reads were merged using COPE v1.2.5, and each unique nucleotide sequence was defined as a clonotype. MiTCR v1.1 was used to align clonotypes to the IMGT TRBV, TRBD and TRBJ reference segments. Analysis was restricted to V-J combinations with a frequency above 0.0001, which covered roughly 99% of repertoires. A TCS score was defined as the ratio of F50 (clonal expansion) to E x V (chaos), with BLOSUM62-based TCRdist applied between CDR3 peptides within each V-J. Welch's t-statistics and random forest reduced around 510 V-J features to about 12, which were used in a naive Bayes classifier (R e1071). TCRdb applied fastp at Q25 and MiXCR to the public reads, then kept only in-frame beta chains. One record per CDR3 amino acid sequence lists the most common genes and DNA. Here the V and J calls rest on TCRdb's processing, not on the authors' analysis. This sample lists about 260,000 distinct CDR3 sequences; over 15% were detected once. The top ten hold 25% to 30% of the sample.

Specimen: blood. The source of this sequence is a woman aged 18-30 years with Graves' ophthalmopathy. Recombination linked TRBV7-9 to TRBJ1-5; 12 bases in the junction line up with TRBD1. The CDR3 protein is CASSPGQGAQPQHF. The bases are TGTGCCAGCAGCCCGGGACAGGGGGCCCAGCCCCAGCATTTT.